The 22 T cell receptor beta chains given below trace back to one sample, sequenced in a study of shared clonotypes between healthy human individuals. Positive CCR7 selection of CD45RO-negative cells yielded the naive CD8 cells, and terminally differentiated effector memory CD45RA+ cells were excluded. TCRdb's table, derived via immunoSEQ multiplex PCR, lists solely in-frame clones and lacks some. This sample has roughly 2.1 million clones, with 85% to 95% found just once. Sequencing used naive CD8+ T cells from PBMCs. All receptors derive from a man in his late teens or twenties in good health. Some clones in this sample may be carry-over from other donors' samples.

V gene TRBV5-8 combines with J gene TRBJ2-7; D ambiguous. Per the germline V gene, CDR1 is SGHTS and CDR2 is YDEGEE. V was pared by 4 bases and J by 3 bases, with 17 bases between. The CDR3 covers 15 residues. CDR3 sequence (DNA): TGTGCCAGCAGCCCTGTGGCCCCCACACTCTACGAGCAGTACTTC. It codes for CASSPVAPTLYEQYF.

The chain employs TRBV7-9 and TRBJ2-1, with 9 bases matching TRBD2. CDR3 size: 16 residues. Germline V gives CDR1 SEHNR, CDR2 FQNEAQ (reference sequence). J was trimmed by 8 bases and V by 7 bases; bases with no gene match: 15. CDR3 sequence reads: CASMLGQREVGDEQFF. DNA of the CDR3: TGTGCCAGCATGCTTGGTCAGCGGGAGGTCGGCGATGAGCAGTTCTTC.

This clone has just one count. Additional DNA sequences in this sample encode the identical CDR3. This chain uses TRBV27 with TRBJ2-7; 8 nucleotides match TRBD2. Germline loops: CDR1 MNHEY, CDR2 SMNVEV (reference sequence). The length of the CDR3 is 12 residues. The trim removed 3 bases at V and 7 bases at J, leaving 2 bases unmatched. The CDR3 region is CASSLGGGEQYF. Written as DNA, the CDR3 is TGTGCCAGCAGTTTGGGCGGGGGGGAGCAGTACTTC.

CDR3 DNA sequence: TGTGCCAGCAGTCCCCCCAGAGTAACCTATGGCTACACCTTC. Residues: CASSPPRVTYGYTF. This rearrangement joins TRBV6-1 to TRBJ1-2; no clear D. The CDR3 has 14 residues. Germline V gives CDR1 MNHNS, CDR2 SASEGT. The V end was cut by 5 bases, the J end by 4 bases, with 14 bases between.

Comments on this clone: Other DNA sequences in this sample translate to the same CDR3. The rearrangement joins TRBV27 to TRBJ1-5, with a tentative D call TRBD1 (5 bases). The V end was cut by 6 bases, the J end by 0 bases, with 12 bases between. The CDR3 loop spans 15 amino acids. Germline CDR1 reads MNHEY; CDR2 reads SMNVEV (reference sequence). CDR3 sequence (DNA): TGTGCCAGCAGCCTGTGGGGGAATAGCAATCAGCCCCAGCATTTT. This gives the protein CASSLWGNSNQPQHF.

The V call is TRBV7-9, the J call TRBJ2-1, with D perhaps TRBD2 (6 bases). Trimming cost V 5 bases and J 1 base, with 15 bases left between them. This CDR3 is 16 amino acids long. Germline V lookup: CDR1 SEHNR, CDR2 FQNEAQ (reference sequence). Here the CDR3 reads CASSGREPGSYNEQFF. For the CDR3, the DNA is TGTGCCAGCAGCGGCCGGGAGCCGGGGTCCTACAATGAGCAGTTCTTC.

CDR3 DNA sequence: TGTGCCAGCAGCATTCTAGCGCCCGGGGAGCTGTTTTTT. It yields the protein CASSILAPGELFF. The chain is built from TRBV6-6 and TRBJ2-2; a possible D gene is TRBD2 (6 bases). This CDR3 has 13 residues. The V gene's germline CDR1 is MNHNY and CDR2 SVGAGI (reference sequence). Trimming stripped 6 bases from V and 6 bases from J, with 11 bases between.

The V gene is TRBV28, the J gene TRBJ2-1, with D possibly being TRBD2 (6 bases). There are 13 residues in the CDR3. Germline V CDR1 and CDR2: MDHEN, SYDVKM. With 7 bases removed from V and 7 bases from J, the gap between germline ends came to 14 bases. The DNA for the CDR3 is TGTGCCAGCATTTATAGGGCGGGGAATGAGCAGTTCTTC. Its translation: CASIYRAGNEQFF. Filled out from reference TRBV28 and TRBJ2-1, the complete variable domain reads DVKVTQSSRYLVKRTGEKVFLECVQDMDHENMFWYRQDPGLGLRLIYFSYDVKMKEKGDIPEGYSVSREKKERFSLILESASTNQTSMYLCASIYRAGNEQFFGPGTRLTVL.

The J gene is TRBJ2-7, the V gene TRBV28; D might be TRBD1 (6 bases). The CDR3 loop spans 14 amino acids. CDR1 and CDR2 from the germline V gene are MDHEN and SYDVKM. Trimming removed 6 bases at V and 0 bases at J, with 12 bases between. CDR3 in amino acids: CASSAQGPSYEQYF. Here the CDR3 DNA reads TGTGCCAGCAGCGCCCAGGGGCCCTCCTACGAGCAGTACTTC.

The V call is TRBV4-3, the J call TRBJ2-2; 12 bases align to TRBD2. CDR1 and CDR2 (germline): LGHNA, YSLEER. The CDR3 has 19 amino acids. V dropped 0 bases and J dropped 6; count of bases not matched to a gene: 11. The CDR3 spells CASSQDRLAGVRPAGELFF. The CDR3 bases are TGCGCCAGCAGCCAAGATCGACTAGCGGGAGTTCGCCCGGCCGGGGAGCTGTTTTTT.

V is TRBV15 and J is TRBJ1-1; no clear D gene. The germline V gene has CDR1 LNHNV and CDR2 YYDKDF (reference sequence). The germline V and J ends were trimmed by 3 bases and 3 bases, with 11 bases remaining between them. The CDR3 contains 14 residues. Written as DNA, the CDR3 is TGTGCCACCAGCAGGTATGGGGTGGACACTGAAGCTTTCTTT. Its translation: CATSRYGVDTEAFF.

V is TRBV7-9 and J is TRBJ1-6; tentatively, D is TRBD1 (5 bases). This CDR3 has 15 amino acids. Per germline, CDR1 SEHNR and CDR2 FQNEAQ (reference sequence). Trimming removed 5 bases from V and 0 bases from J, with 8 bases in between. The chain's CDR3 is CASSLDSSYNSPLHF. The CDR3 bases are TGTGCCAGCAGCCTTGACAGCTCCTATAATTCACCCCTCCACTTT.

The chain couples TRBV29-1 to TRBJ1-2, with 7 bases fitting TRBD1. This CDR3 contains 13 residues. The V segment lost 7 bases and the J segment 8 bases; nucleotides outside the gene matches: 13. Germline lookup yields CDR1 SQVTM and CDR2 ANQGSEA. The CDR3 protein is CSAIRQGGVGYTF. CDR3 coding DNA: TGCAGCGCGATCCGACAGGGCGGGGTCGGCTACACCTTC.

This chain connects TRBV9 to TRBJ2-3; D remains unclear. The CDR3 totals 16 residues. V was pared by 0 bases and J by 2 bases, with 13 bases between. Germline V gene data show CDR1 as SGDLS and CDR2 as YYNGEE. The CDR3 loop reads CASSVGPGVNTDTQYF. CDR3 sequence (DNA): TGTGCCAGCAGCGTAGGGCCTGGGGTTAACACAGATACGCAGTATTTT.

The CDR3 spells CASSPPGLAEYNEQFF. The CDR3 DNA sequence: TGTGCCAGCAGCCCCCCGGGACTAGCGGAATACAATGAGCAGTTCTTC. This chain joins TRBV11-3 and TRBJ2-1; TRBD2 agrees at 11 bases. CDR1 SGHNT and CDR2 YENEEA come from the germline V gene. The CDR3 loop spans 16 amino acids. V dropped 5 bases and J dropped 4; count of bases not matched to a gene: 7.

The CDR3 region has the DNA TGCGCCAGCAAGGGGGCGTCCGGGGAGCTGTTTTTT. Translated, it gives CASKGASGELFF. The V call is TRBV4-1, the J call TRBJ2-2, with 7 bases lining up with TRBD1. Unmatched junction bases numbered 2, after V lost 7 bases and J lost 6 bases. Per the germline V gene, CDR1 is MGHRA and CDR2 is YSYEKL. There are 12 residues in the CDR3.

This chain links TRBV7-9 with TRBJ2-2, with 8 bases identical to TRBD1. V lost 1 base to trimming and J lost 3 bases; unmatched junction nucleotides: 7. Germline V gene data show CDR1 as SEHNR and CDR2 as FQNEAQ (reference sequence). The CDR3 sequence is 17 residues long. CDR3 in DNA: TGTGCCAGCAGCTTAGTCTTACAGGGGGTATACACCGGGGAGCTGTTTTTT. Amino acid sequence: CASSLVLQGVYTGELFF.

The chain couples TRBV12-5 to TRBJ1-2; TRBD1 agrees at 8 bases. With V trimmed by 2 bases and J by 8 bases, 13 bases remained unmatched. From germline, CDR1 is LGHNT and CDR2 FRNRAP. The CDR3 loop spans 16 amino acids. CDR3 protein: CASGLTGTGRAWGYTF. CDR3 bases: TGTGCTAGTGGTTTGACCGGGACAGGCCGAGCGTGGGGCTACACCTTC.

The chain links TRBV19 to TRBJ1-5; D is unresolved. Trimming took off 5 bases at V and 8 bases at J, with 13 bases between the two ends. This CDR3 region has 13 residues. The germline V gene encodes CDR1 LNHDA and CDR2 SQIVND (reference sequence). The CDR3 loop is CASSEAPLEPQHF. The CDR3 DNA is TGTGCCAGTAGTGAGGCCCCGCTGGAGCCCCAGCATTTT.

The chain has TRBV18 and TRBJ1-1; D uncertain. The CDR3 spans 11 residues. Germline CDR1 is KGHSH and CDR2 is LQKENI. The V gene lost 6 bases and the J gene lost 5 bases, with 7 bases spanning the gap. The CDR3 loop reads CASSLGTEAFF. The CDR3 coding sequence is TGTGCCAGCTCCCTCGGGACTGAAGCTTTCTTT. The full variable domain, completed using reference TRBV18 and TRBJ1-1, is NAGVMQNPRHLVRRRGQEARLRCSPMKGHSHVYWYRQLPEEGLKFMVYLQKENIIDESGMPKERFSAEFPKEGPSILRIQQVVRGDSAAYFCASSLGTEAFFGQGTRLTVV.

This chain links TRBV6-6 with TRBJ2-4; 7 nucleotides align to TRBD2. The CDR3 sequence is 15 residues long. The V and J ends lost 8 bases and 0 bases, in that order; junction bases with no gene match: 7. The germline CDR1 and CDR2 sequences are MNHNY and SVGAGI (reference sequence). This CDR3 reads CASRLAALAKNIQYF. In DNA, the CDR3 is TGTGCCAGCCGACTAGCAGCGTTAGCCAAAAACATTCAGTACTTC.

The rearrangement uses TRBV2 and TRBJ2-7; D possibly corresponds to TRBD1 (5 bases). The CDR3 sequence is 13 residues long. Germline values: CDR1 SNHLY, CDR2 FYNNEI. Deletions cut 6 bases from V and 3 bases from J, with 12 bases between. The CDR3 here is CASRGRAFYEQYF. The CDR3 region has the DNA TGTGCCAGCAGGGGCAGGGCATTCTACGAGCAGTACTTC.